A single T cell receptor beta chain is shown here with its context. Its cognate antigen has yet to be identified. No base quality information exists; no much larger clone differs at one position. The immunoSEQ Assay was the method used to sequence TCRbeta CDR3 regions. After extraction, genomic DNA underwent amplification by bias-controlled multiplex PCR, followed by high-throughput sequencing. The study's processing was this. To quantify the absolute abundance of each unique TCRbeta CDR3 region, sequences were collapsed and filtered. T cell fraction was estimated by normalizing TCRbeta template counts to usable DNA, with usable DNA measured through amplification of reference genes found in all nucleated cells. Repertoire TCRs were annotated as SARS-CoV-2-specific by exact matching of V gene, CDR3 amino acid sequence and J gene to a known reactive TCR set. The reference SARS-CoV-2 TCR set was obtained from MIRA and was filtered for enrichment in COVID-19-positive ImmuneCODE repertoires, whereby public or cross-reactive TCRs were removed. Based on the MIRA antigens, annotated TCRs were further analysed at the level of specific ORF or position within ORF. Breadth was defined as annotated unique rearrangements over total unique productive rearrangements; depth was the summed frequency of those rearrangements. Two-sided Wilcoxon rank-sum tests were applied when comparing TCR breadth between groups. TCRdb holds this immuneACCESS table with in-frame rearrangements only. Some clones are missing; in checked studies, unresolved V genes explain under half, and the rest has no known cause. The V and J calls and the clone size are those of that table, but D and trimming were determined from the DNA. Across this sample there are about 680,000 clones, with more than 70% seen only once. The ten largest make up about 1.5% of the sample.

The source of the sample is a study of Ad26.COV2.S vaccination and SARS-CoV-2 variants (dated by TCRdb to about 2021). Study-wide context: Vaccine-arm donors came from COV1001, a multicentre, randomized, double-blind, placebo-controlled phase I-IIa trial of Ad26.COV2.S in healthy adults. Ad26.COV2.S was administered intramuscularly at a dose of 5x10^10 or 1x10^11 viral particles, either as one shot or as two shots given 56 days apart. TCRbeta repertoire sequencing served as the tool for gauging how specific and how broad the SARS-CoV-2-reactive T cell receptors were following Ad26.COV2.S vaccination. The TCR-sequenced set comprised about 30 samples: approximately 19 Ad26.COV2.S vaccine recipients, 5 placebo recipients and 8 SARS-CoV-2 convalescent individuals. Trial participants were randomized into five groups of five, in which low-dose or high-dose Ad26.COV2.S was given once or twice, or placebo was given on both occasions. Investigators remained blinded to trial group allocation during experiments and outcome assessment.

Cut back by 3 bases and 6 bases, the V and J ends lie 10 bases apart. CDR1 SGHNT and CDR2 YYREEE were looked up in the germline V gene (reference sequence). Its CDR3 holds 13 amino acids, cysteine through phenylalanine. Just CDR3 DNA is preserved here, 39 bases in frame from base 1. Reading the label with the study, this specimen's treatment or condition is: some 20 received Ad26.COV2.S at low or high dose, single or two shots; about five received placebo; per-sample allocation not given. Repertoires of vaccine and placebo recipients were sequenced from samples taken on day 63 after the first injection. Cohort 1b enrolled about two dozen adults aged 18-55 years at a single site in Boston, USA, between 29 July and 7 August 2020. Ad26.COV2.S was a replication-incompetent adenovirus type 26 vector that expressed a prefusion-stabilized SARS-CoV-2 spike protein derived from the original Wuhan strain.

Overall results and qualifications from the work: According to the authors, total T cell responses may have been underestimated by the TCR breadth and depth analyses. Compared with placebo recipients, Ad26.COV2.S recipients showed higher spike-specific TCR breadth (P = 0.0014). After vaccination, spike-specific CD8+ and CD4+ T cell responses were reported to show substantial breadth. Non-spike TCR breadth was comparable between vaccine and placebo recipients, consistent with the vaccine containing only spike. The study was not powered for comparison of responses between vaccine doses or regimens.

The receptor was derived from a person between 18 and 60 years old who received the Ad26.COV2.S COVID-19 vaccine or a placebo. Sample: peripheral blood, taken in a trial of Ad26.COV2.S vaccine versus placebo. The rearranged segments are TRBV5-4 and TRBJ1-5; no D segment can be confidently identified. The CDR3 here reads CASSSDRGQPQHF. The DNA sequence follows: TGTGCCAGCAGCTCCGACCGGGGTCAGCCCCAGCATTTT.